These 23 T cell receptor beta chains were sequenced from one sample in a study of T cell clonality in common variable immunodeficiency. Generated by immunoSEQ multiplex PCR, the TCRdb table keeps only in-frame clones and is missing some. The profile covers around 45,000 clones, none occurring a single time. Sequenced sample: peripheral blood mononuclear cells. The receptors shown here come from a person aged 18 to 75 in good health.

This clone was observed many times. The read finishes 3 residues shy of the CDR3 end, and the germline J gene is used to complete it. The gene calls are TRBV7-8 and TRBJ2-3, with D perhaps matching TRBD2 (7 bases). With 3 bases removed from V and 1 base from J, the gap between germline ends came to 14 bases. CDR3 size: 16 residues. The germline V gene encodes CDR1 SGHVS and CDR2 FQNEAQ. This CDR3 reads CASSFLGGAGTDTQYF. The CDR3 DNA, read in part, is TGTGCCAGCAGCTTTCTTGGGGGGGCGGGCACAGATACG.

This clone was seen repeatedly, ten times or more. The CDR3 extends 3 residues past the end of the read, so its final part is completed from the germline J gene. V usage is TRBV12-3 or TRBV12-4 and J usage is TRBJ2-1, with D perhaps matching TRBD2 (6 bases). Trimming left V 5 bases short and J 6 bases short, with 17 bases between. The CDR3 runs 15 residues. CDR3 loop: CASSPEGPAVNEQFF. The DNA read from the CDR3 is TGTGCCAGCAGTCCGGAGGGGCCCGCAGTCAATGAG.

The table lists this clone with many counts. The read gets to within 3 residues of the CDR3 end, and the germline J gene fills in the rest. The V gene is TRBV11-2, the J gene TRBJ2-7, with D hard to call. Between the trimmed V and J ends, which lost 0 bases and 3 bases, there was a span of 9 bases. This CDR3 region has 14 residues. The V gene's germline CDR1 is SGHAT and CDR2 FQNNGV. CDR3 amino acids: CASSLDRGSYEQYF. The sequenced part of the CDR3 DNA is TGTGCCAGCAGCTTAGATCGTGGTAGCTACGAG.

This clone was observed many times. CDR3 bases read: TGTGCCAGCAGCCCTACCGGGACAGTTCGTTACGAG. Amino acids: CASSPTGTVRYE. From start to end, the CDR3 is CASSPTGTVRYEQYF. The rearrangement links TRBV4-2 to TRBJ2-7; TRBD1 aligns across 7 bases. The CDR3 end falls 3 residues outside the read, so it is completed with the germline J gene. The CDR3 sequence is 15 residues long. V dropped 4 bases and J dropped 4; count of bases not matched to a gene: 10. The germline CDR1 and CDR2 sequences are LGHNA and YNFKEQ.

There are many counts of this clone. Sequencing ends 3 residues short of the CDR3 end; the germline J gene provides the rest. V usage is TRBV4-1 and J usage is TRBJ2-1; 10 bases are a match to TRBD2. Per the germline V gene, CDR1 is MGHRA and CDR2 is YSYEKL. There are 17 residues in the CDR3. After removal of 1 base from V and 5 bases from J, the junction contained 8 bases not matched to a gene. This CDR3 reads CASSQVDLGLANNEQFF. CDR3 bases read: TGCGCCAGCAGCCAAGTTGATTTGGGACTAGCGAACAATGAG.

This clone was picked up many times. The CDR3 end lies 3 residues beyond the end of the read and is filled in from the germline J gene. V is TRBV27 and J is TRBJ2-7; 10 bases agree with TRBD2. The V and J ends lost 0 bases and 0 bases, in that order; junction bases with no gene match: 2. This CDR3 region has 16 residues. Germline V lookup: CDR1 MNHEY, CDR2 SMNVEV (reference sequence). The CDR3 spells CASSLSASGSSYEQYF. The DNA read from the CDR3 is TGTGCCAGCAGTTTATCCGCTAGCGGGAGCTCCTACGAG.

This clone has at least ten counts. The sequence runs out 3 residues before the end of the CDR3; the remainder is reconstructed from the germline J gene. The chain combines TRBV28 with TRBJ2-7; 11 bases match TRBD1. The CDR3 has 14 residues. The V and J ends lost 7 bases and 3 bases, in that order; junction bases with no gene match: 5. The germline gives CDR1 MDHEN, CDR2 SYDVKM. The CDR3 protein is CASTWDRGDYEQYF. The sequenced part of the CDR3 DNA is TGTGCCAGCACCTGGGACAGGGGGGACTACGAG.

At least ten counts were recorded for this clone. The CDR3 end is not reached by the read, which stops 3 residues before it; the germline J gene fills it in. The chain joins TRBV5-5 to TRBJ2-5, with a tentative D call TRBD2 (6 bases). Germline V gene lookup returns CDR1 SGHKS and CDR2 YYEKEE (reference sequence). V was pared by 1 base and J by 1 base, with 8 bases between. This CDR3 comprises 14 residues. Incomplete CDR3 DNA: TGTGCCAGCAGCTTGATGACTAGCCAAGAGACC. It specifies CASSLMTSQET. The full CDR3 reads CASSLMTSQETQYF.

This clone was picked up many times. The sequence runs out 3 residues before the end of the CDR3; the remainder is reconstructed from the germline J gene. The chain carries TRBV12-5 and TRBJ1-4; D is possibly TRBD1 (6 bases). V lost 5 bases and J lost 4, with 11 bases in between. The CDR3 is 14 amino acids. Per the germline V gene, CDR1 is LGHNT and CDR2 is FRNRAP. CDR3 in amino acids: CASGPDRGNEKLFF. The sequenced CDR3 bases are TGTGCTAGTGGTCCGGACAGAGGTAATGAAAAA.

This clone was seen many times. The read ends 3 residues shy of where the CDR3 ends; the end is completed using the germline J gene. The chain couples TRBV7-3 to TRBJ2-1, with a possible D match to TRBD2 (6 bases). This CDR3 has 13 amino acids. Per the germline V gene, CDR1 is SGHTA and CDR2 is FQGTGA. The V and J ends lost 6 bases and 5 bases respectively, with 11 bases between them. CDR3 loop: CASSSGGDNEQFF. The sequenced part of the CDR3 DNA is TGTGCCAGCAGTTCCGGGGGTGACAATGAG.

This clone has just a few counts. The CDR3 end is not reached by the read, which stops 3 residues before it; the germline J gene fills it in. This sequence joins TRBV20-1 and TRBJ2-1; D is undetermined. The CDR3 has 14 amino acids. Between the trimmed V and J ends, which lost 6 bases and 0 bases, there was a span of 12 bases. Germline V gives CDR1 DFQATT, CDR2 SNEGSKA (reference sequence). The CDR3 spells CSACSESSYNEQFF. CDR3 bases read: TGCAGTGCCTGCAGCGAGAGCTCCTACAATGAG.

This clone has a count of ten or more. With the read ending 3 residues before the CDR3 end, the germline J gene is used to fill in that end. The chain employs TRBV12-3 or TRBV12-4 and TRBJ1-4; D is unresolved. This CDR3 is built from 12 residues. This CDR3 reads CASSLDSLGLFF. The CDR3 DNA, read in part, is TGTGCCAGCAGTTTAGACAGCCTCGGA.

This clone has a count of ten or more. Read coverage stops 3 residues before the CDR3 terminus; the germline J gene supplies the remainder. The chain has TRBV20-1 and TRBJ1-6, with a weak D call TRBD1 (5 bases). Germline values: CDR1 DFQATT, CDR2 SNEGSKA (reference sequence). V was trimmed by 5 bases and J by 0 bases, leaving 8 bases between them. CDR3 size: 14 residues. This chain's CDR3 is CSARTGSYNSPLHF. The CDR3 bases that were read are TGCAGTGCTCGCACAGGCTCCTATAATTCACCC.

The sample holds many counts of this clone. A junction boundary mismatches the germline segment, possibly from a read error. Sequencing ends 3 residues short of the CDR3 end; the germline J gene provides the rest. This rearrangement joins TRBV30 to TRBJ1-4, with D tentatively TRBD1 (5 bases). This CDR3 region has 14 residues. Germline V gene lookup returns CDR1 GTSNPN and CDR2 SVGIG (reference sequence). The chain's CDR3 is CVWRTGTVDEKLFF. CDR3 bases read: TGTGTCTGGAGAACCGGGACTGTGGATGAAAAA.

At least ten counts were recorded for this clone. The CDR3 extends 3 residues past the end of the read, so its final part is completed from the germline J gene. The V call is TRBV11-2, the J call TRBJ1-2; D is undetermined. Germline assignment: CDR1 SGHAT and CDR2 FQNNGV. Trimming stripped 0 bases from V and 5 bases from J, with 13 bases between. The CDR3 covers 15 residues. This CDR3 reads CASSLDRGRGYGYTF. CDR3 bases read: TGTGCCAGCAGCTTAGATCGCGGGCGGGGTTATGGC.

This clone was seen many times. The CDR3 end lies 3 residues beyond the end of the read and is filled in from the germline J gene. The chain couples TRBV10-3 to TRBJ1-1, with D perhaps TRBD1 (5 bases). Looked up from germline, CDR1 is ENHRY and CDR2 is SYGVKD. V was clipped by 6 bases and J by 1 base, with 9 bases between them. CDR3 length: 13 residues. CDR3 DNA, as far as it was read: TGTGCCATCAGCTCAGGGCCGAACACTGAA. It codes for CAISSGPNTE. The full CDR3 reads CAISSGPNTEAFF.

This clone came up many times. The read finishes 3 residues shy of the CDR3 end, and the germline J gene is used to complete it. The chain carries TRBV19 and TRBJ2-2; D is possibly TRBD2 (5 bases). V lost 3 bases and J 6 bases, leaving 17 bases between the germline ends. The CDR3 loop spans 16 amino acids. In germline, CDR1 is LNHDA, CDR2 SQIVND (reference sequence). CDR3 DNA, as far as it was read: TGTGCCAGTAGTATCTCGGGGAACTCTTTACCCGGGGAG. This translates into CASSISGNSLPGE. The CDR3 in full is CASSISGNSLPGELFF.

At least ten counts were recorded for this clone. The read terminates 3 residues ahead of where the CDR3 ends, so the germline J gene completes it. J is TRBJ1-2 and V is TRBV2; D may be TRBD1 (6 bases). The CDR3 has 17 amino acids. Germline CDR1 reads SNHLY; CDR2 reads FYNNEI. Trimming took off 4 bases at V and 6 bases at J, with 24 bases between the two ends. CDR3: CASSAIPPSQKGDGYTF. The CDR3 DNA, read in part, is TGTGCCAGCAGTGCCATCCCCCCAAGCCAAAAGGGGGATGGC.

This clone was seen ten or more times. The read gets to within 3 residues of the CDR3 end, and the germline J gene fills in the rest. The chain employs TRBV15 and TRBJ1-1, with D possibly matching TRBD1 (5 bases). The CDR3 length is 12 residues. Germline CDR1 is LNHNV and CDR2 is YYDKDF (reference sequence). The CDR3 spells CATSRVAHRAFF. Incomplete CDR3 DNA: TGTGCCACCAGCAGAGTTGCTCACAGG.

This clone occurred many times. The sequence runs out 3 residues before the end of the CDR3; the remainder is reconstructed from the germline J gene. This chain connects TRBV30 to TRBJ2-1, with 11 nucleotides matching TRBD2. Unmatched junction bases numbered 2, after V lost 2 bases and J lost 5 bases. CDR1 is GTSNPN and CDR2 is SVGIG in the germline V gene (reference sequence). This CDR3 comprises 14 residues. The sequenced CDR3 bases are TGTGCCTGGAGTTTGGGACTAGCGGACAATGAG. Its translation: CAWSLGLADNE. The entire CDR3 protein is CAWSLGLADNEQFF.

This clone occurred many times. The observed sequence ends 3 residues before the CDR3 terminus, with the missing tail filled in from the germline J gene. J is TRBJ2-1 and V is TRBV11-2; D might be TRBD1 (5 bases). Germline V gene data show CDR1 as SGHAT and CDR2 as FQNNGV. Between the trimmed V and J ends, which lost 1 base and 6 bases, there was a span of 7 bases. The CDR3 is 13 amino acids. The CDR3 region is CASSLGRVNEQFF. Partial CDR3 DNA: TGTGCCAGCAGCTTAGGCAGGGTCAATGAG.

This clone appeared many times. The observed sequence ends 3 residues before the CDR3 terminus, with the missing tail filled in from the germline J gene. The chain employs TRBV7-8 and TRBJ2-5, with 9 nucleotides matching TRBD1. J was trimmed by 1 base and V by 6 bases; bases with no gene match: 3. CDR1 and CDR2 (germline): SGHVS, FQNEAQ. The CDR3 contains 14 residues. The covered CDR3 bases are TGTGCCAGCAGACCGGGACAGGGCCAAGAGACC. Its protein is CASRPGQGQET. The CDR3 in its entirety is CASRPGQGQETQYF.

This clone has ten or more counts. The read terminates 3 residues before the CDR3 end, so the remaining end is supplied by the germline J gene. The chain carries TRBV11-1 and TRBJ2-7; D perhaps matches TRBD2 (6 bases). V was clipped by 5 bases and J by 0 bases, with 11 bases between them. Per the germline V gene, CDR1 is SGHAT and CDR2 is FQDESV (reference sequence). This CDR3 spans 14 amino acids. CDR3 sequence: CASSPRDSSYEQYF. The covered CDR3 bases are TGTGCCAGCAGCCCCCGGGACTCCTCCTACGAG.